The 14 T cell receptor beta chains listed next were all sequenced from one sample in a study of vaccination effects on CD4 cells after COVID-19. These receptors have no known antigen. Only in-frame clones appear in the TCRdb table, and some are missing; sequencing was by immunoSEQ multiplex PCR. In the table there are about 38,000 clones, roughly 87% of which are singletons. Following culture for approximately 11 days, CD4+ T cells were isolated. Material: CD4+ T cells from PBMCs cultured without peptide, obtained before COVID-19 vaccination. Receptors originate from a human donor who received a COVID-19 vaccine.

The chain carries TRBV5-1 and TRBJ2-2; TRBD2 matches at 8 bases. Germline CDR1 SGHRS, CDR2 YFSETQ. V lost 4 bases, J lost 5 bases, and 7 bases stayed unmatched. The CDR3 length is 15 residues. CDR3: CASSQTRGGTGELFF. The CDR3 region has the DNA TGCGCCAGCAGCCAGACTCGGGGGGGGACCGGGGAGCTGTTTTTT.

The chain has TRBV5-4 and TRBJ2-1, with D unresolved. This CDR3 spans 14 amino acids. V lost 5 bases and J 4 bases, leaving 13 bases between the germline ends. The V gene's germline CDR1 is SGHNT and CDR2 YYREEE (reference sequence). CDR3 region: CASSSRGPYNEQFF. The CDR3 DNA sequence: TGTGCCAGCAGTAGCCGTGGGCCGTACAATGAGCAGTTCTTC.

This clone was recorded only once. CDR3 sequence reads: CASSSQGVSYNEQFF. The CDR3 region has the DNA TGCGCCAGCAGCTCCCAGGGGGTCTCCTACAATGAGCAGTTCTTC. This chain uses TRBV5-1 with TRBJ2-1, with TRBD1 identical over 7 bases. The CDR3 runs to 15 residues. Trimming took 3 bases from V and 0 from J; bases not matched to a gene: 3. Germline CDR1 reads SGHRS; CDR2 reads YFSETQ.

J is TRBJ2-2 and V is TRBV27, with 9 bases fitting TRBD1. The ends lost 7 bases at V and 1 base at J; junction bases unmatched: 7. This CDR3 comprises 16 residues. Germline V gene sequence: CDR1 MNHEY, CDR2 SMNVEV (reference sequence). CDR3: CASTRGTGWNTGELFF. As DNA, the CDR3 is TGTGCCAGCACTCGGGGGACAGGGTGGAACACCGGGGAGCTGTTTTTT.

The V call is TRBV18, the J call TRBJ1-1; D is perhaps TRBD1 (6 bases). There are 16 residues in the CDR3. V gave up 2 bases and J gave up 2 bases, with 15 bases separating them. Germline V gene sequence: CDR1 KGHSH, CDR2 LQKENI. The CDR3 loop reads CASSPDLGGRNTEAFF. The DNA of the CDR3 is TGTGCCAGCTCACCAGATTTGGGGGGGCGTAACACTGAAGCTTTCTTT. The whole variable domain, filled in from reference TRBV18 and TRBJ1-1, reads NAGVMQNPRHLVRRRGQEARLRCSPMKGHSHVYWYRQLPEEGLKFMVYLQKENIIDESGMPKERFSAEFPKEGPSILRIQQVVRGDSAAYFCASSPDLGGRNTEAFFGQGTRLTVV.

This chain uses TRBV12-3 or TRBV12-4 with TRBJ2-5, with 8 bases lining up with TRBD1. V trimming: 7 bases; J trimming: 4 bases; junction bases outside the gene matches: 5. CDR3 length equals 13 residues. This CDR3 reads CASKQGGGETQYF. The CDR3 DNA follows: TGTGCCAGCAAACAGGGGGGAGGAGAGACCCAGTACTTC.

The chain links TRBV6-5 to TRBJ1-6, with D hard to call. CDR3 size: 13 residues. V gave up 2 bases and J gave up 6 bases, with 5 bases separating them. The germline CDR1 and CDR2 sequences are MNHEY and SVGAGI. This chain's CDR3 is CASSYRLNSPLHF. CDR3 DNA: TGTGCCAGCAGTTACAGGCTTAATTCACCCCTCCACTTT.

For the CDR3, the DNA is TGTGCCAGCAGTGACTCGGTGGCAGGGGGCGGTGAAAAACTGTTTTTT. It encodes CASSDSVAGGGEKLFF. The rearrangement links TRBV6-4 to TRBJ1-4, with 8 nucleotides matching TRBD1. J gave up 7 bases and V 0 bases, and 7 bases lay outside the gene matches. This CDR3 has 16 residues. Germline CDR1 reads MRHNA; CDR2 reads SNTAGT.

The rearrangement joins TRBV28 to TRBJ1-6, with D hard to call. This CDR3 spans 14 amino acids. CDR1 and CDR2 from the germline V gene are MDHEN and SYDVKM. V lost 5 bases and J 7 bases, leaving 12 bases between the germline ends. In nucleotides, the CDR3 is TGTGCCAGCAGTCTCTCCATAGAGAATTCACCCCTCCACTTT. Encoded protein: CASSLSIENSPLHF.

The chain combines TRBV9 with TRBJ1-1, with TRBD1 as a possible D gene (5 bases). The CDR3 is 17 residues long. V was pared by 3 bases and J by 0 bases, with 18 bases between. The germline V gene has CDR1 SGDLS and CDR2 YYNGEE. The CDR3: CASSAVGTGDMNTEAFF. The CDR3 DNA follows: TGTGCCAGCAGCGCCGTCGGAACAGGAGACATGAACACTGAAGCTTTCTTT.

This chain links TRBV19 with TRBJ2-3; no clear D gene. CDR1 is LNHDA, CDR2 SQIVND, per germline (reference sequence). CDR3 length: 14 residues. V was pared by 2 bases and J by 2 bases, with 8 bases between. The CDR3 bases are TGTGCCAGTAGTATAACGGACCTCACAGATACGCAGTATTTT. Protein product: CASSITDLTDTQYF.

This clone was counted a single time. The chain has TRBV3-1 (or the pseudogene TRBV3-2) and TRBJ2-2; D is uncertain. The CDR3 spans 14 residues. The germline gives CDR1 LGHDT, CDR2 YNNKEL (reference sequence). The ends were cut back, 1 base at V and 3 bases at J, with 6 bases in the middle. CDR3: CASSQVSDTGELFF. CDR3 in DNA: TGTGCCAGCAGCCAAGTTTCTGACACCGGGGAGCTGTTTTTT.

V usage is TRBV6-4 and J usage is TRBJ2-1, with TRBD2 identical over 7 bases. V was pared by 6 bases and J by 5 bases, with 4 bases of the junction left unmatched. This CDR3 comprises 13 residues. Germline loops: CDR1 MRHNA, CDR2 SNTAGT. CDR3 residues: CASRRSGNNEQFF. CDR3 DNA sequence: TGTGCCAGCAGGAGAAGCGGGAACAATGAGCAGTTCTTC.

J is TRBJ2-5 and V is TRBV25-1; 7 positions match TRBD1. Germline assignment: CDR1 MGHDK and CDR2 SYGVNS. V was clipped by 4 bases and J by 4 bases; unmatched bases: 6. The CDR3 is 14 residues long. The CDR3 spells CASSVRDSRETQYF. CDR3 nucleotide sequence: TGTGCCAGCAGTGTCCGGGACAGCAGAGAGACCCAGTACTTC.